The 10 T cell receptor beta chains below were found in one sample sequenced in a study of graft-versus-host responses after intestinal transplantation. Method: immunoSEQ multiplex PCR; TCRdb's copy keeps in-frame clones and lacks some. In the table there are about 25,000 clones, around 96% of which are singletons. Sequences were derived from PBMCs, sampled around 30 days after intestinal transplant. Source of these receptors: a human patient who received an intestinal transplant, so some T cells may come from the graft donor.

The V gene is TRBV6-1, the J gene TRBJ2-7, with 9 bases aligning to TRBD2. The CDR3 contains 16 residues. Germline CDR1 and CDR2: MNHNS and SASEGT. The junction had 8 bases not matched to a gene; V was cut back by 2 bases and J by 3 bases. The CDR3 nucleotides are TGTGCCAGCAGTGAAATGGGGCTAGCGGGAATCTACGAGCAGTACTTC. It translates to CASSEMGLAGIYEQYF.

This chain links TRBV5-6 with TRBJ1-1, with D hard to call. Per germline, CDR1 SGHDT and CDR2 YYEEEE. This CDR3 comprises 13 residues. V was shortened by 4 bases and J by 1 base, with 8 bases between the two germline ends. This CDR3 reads CASSPFWNTEAFF. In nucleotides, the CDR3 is TGTGCCAGCAGCCCATTTTGGAACACTGAAGCTTTCTTT.

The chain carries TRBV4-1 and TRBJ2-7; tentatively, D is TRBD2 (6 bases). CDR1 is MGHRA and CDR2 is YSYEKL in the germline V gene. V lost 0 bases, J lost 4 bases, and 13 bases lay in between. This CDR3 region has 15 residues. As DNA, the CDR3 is TGCGCCAGCAGCCAAGATGACGGGAGTTTATACGAGCAGTACTTC. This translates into CASSQDDGSLYEQYF.

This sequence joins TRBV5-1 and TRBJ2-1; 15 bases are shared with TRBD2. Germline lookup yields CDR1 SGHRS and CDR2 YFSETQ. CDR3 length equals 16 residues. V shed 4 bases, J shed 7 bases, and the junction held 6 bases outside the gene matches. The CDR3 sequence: CASSPGLAGGLNEQFF. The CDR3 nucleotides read TGCGCCAGCAGCCCGGGACTAGCGGGGGGCCTAAATGAGCAGTTCTTC.

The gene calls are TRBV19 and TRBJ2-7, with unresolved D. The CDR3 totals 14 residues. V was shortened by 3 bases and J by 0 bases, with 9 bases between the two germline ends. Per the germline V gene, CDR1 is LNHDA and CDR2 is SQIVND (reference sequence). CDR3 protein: CASSISTSSYEQYF. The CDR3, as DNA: TGTGCCAGTAGTATCTCCACGAGCTCCTACGAGCAGTACTTC.

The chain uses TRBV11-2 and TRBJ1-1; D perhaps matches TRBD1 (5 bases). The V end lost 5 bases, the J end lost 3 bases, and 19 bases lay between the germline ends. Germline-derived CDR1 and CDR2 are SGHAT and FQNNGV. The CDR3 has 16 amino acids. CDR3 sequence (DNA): TGTGCCAGCAGCCAGGACCCAGGGCCTCAAGACACTGAAGCTTTCTTT. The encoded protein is CASSQDPGPQDTEAFF.

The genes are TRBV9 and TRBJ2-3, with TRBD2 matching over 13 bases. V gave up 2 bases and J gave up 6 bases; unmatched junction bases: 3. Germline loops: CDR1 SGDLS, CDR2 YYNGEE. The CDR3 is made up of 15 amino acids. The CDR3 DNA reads TGTGCCAGCAGCGTCACTAGCGGGAGGGCGGATACGCAGTATTTT. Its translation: CASSVTSGRADTQYF. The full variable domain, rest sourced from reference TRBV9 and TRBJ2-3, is DSGVTQTPKHLITATGQRVTLRCSPRSGDLSVYWYQQSLDQGLQFLIQYYNGEERAKGNILERFSAQQFPDLHSELNLSSLELGDSALYFCASSVTSGRADTQYFGPGTRLTVL.

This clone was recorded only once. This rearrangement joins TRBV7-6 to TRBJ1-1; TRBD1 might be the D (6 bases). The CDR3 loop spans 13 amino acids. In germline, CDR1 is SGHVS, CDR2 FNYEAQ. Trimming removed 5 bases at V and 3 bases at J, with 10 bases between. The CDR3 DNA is TGTGCCAGCAGCCTGGGGGCTTACACTGAAGCTTTCTTT. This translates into CASSLGAYTEAFF.

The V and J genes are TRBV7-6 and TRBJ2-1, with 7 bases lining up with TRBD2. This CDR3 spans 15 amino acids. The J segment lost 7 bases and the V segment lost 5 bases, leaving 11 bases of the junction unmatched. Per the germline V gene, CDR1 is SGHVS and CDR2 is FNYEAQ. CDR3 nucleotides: TGTGCCAGCAGCCCTTCGACGGGGGGATGGAATGAGCAGTTCTTC. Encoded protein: CASSPSTGGWNEQFF.

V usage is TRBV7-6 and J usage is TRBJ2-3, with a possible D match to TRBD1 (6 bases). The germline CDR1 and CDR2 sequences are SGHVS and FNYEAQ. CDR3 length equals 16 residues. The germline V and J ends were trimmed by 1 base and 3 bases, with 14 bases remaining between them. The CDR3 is CASSLGTAVGTDTQYF. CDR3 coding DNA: TGTGCCAGCAGCTTAGGGACAGCGGTCGGTACAGATACGCAGTATTTT.